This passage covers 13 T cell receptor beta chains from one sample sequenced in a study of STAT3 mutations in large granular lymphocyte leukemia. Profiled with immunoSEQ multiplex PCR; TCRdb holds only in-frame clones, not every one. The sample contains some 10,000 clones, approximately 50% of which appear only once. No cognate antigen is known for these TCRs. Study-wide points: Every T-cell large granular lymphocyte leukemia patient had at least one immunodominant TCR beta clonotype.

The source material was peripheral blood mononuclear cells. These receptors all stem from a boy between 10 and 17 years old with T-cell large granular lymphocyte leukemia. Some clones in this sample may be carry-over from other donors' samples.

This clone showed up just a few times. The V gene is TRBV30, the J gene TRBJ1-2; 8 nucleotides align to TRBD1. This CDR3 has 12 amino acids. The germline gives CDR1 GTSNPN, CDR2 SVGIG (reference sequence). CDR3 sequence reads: CASDRVNYGYTF. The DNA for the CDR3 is TGTGCTTCGGACAGGGTGAACTATGGCTACACCTTC.

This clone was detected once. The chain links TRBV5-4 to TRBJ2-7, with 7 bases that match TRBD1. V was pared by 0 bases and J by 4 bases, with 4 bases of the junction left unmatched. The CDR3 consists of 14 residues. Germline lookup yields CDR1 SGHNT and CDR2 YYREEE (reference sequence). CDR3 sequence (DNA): TGTGCCAGCAGCTTGGGCGAGGGGGCGTACGAGCAGTACTTC. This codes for CASSLGEGAYEQYF.

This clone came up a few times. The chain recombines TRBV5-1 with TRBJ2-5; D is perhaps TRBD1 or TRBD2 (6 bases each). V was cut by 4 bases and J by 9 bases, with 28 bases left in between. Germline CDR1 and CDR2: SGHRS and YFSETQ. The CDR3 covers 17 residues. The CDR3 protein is CASSVGLRDTHPRAQYF. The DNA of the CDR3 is TGCGCCAGCAGCGTGGGACTTCGGGACACACACCCCAGGGCCCAGTACTTC.

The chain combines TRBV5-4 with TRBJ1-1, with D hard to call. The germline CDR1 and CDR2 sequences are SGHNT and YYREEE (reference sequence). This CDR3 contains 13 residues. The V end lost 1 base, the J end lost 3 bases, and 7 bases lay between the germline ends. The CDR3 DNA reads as TGTGCCAGCAGCTTGAGGGAGTACACTGAAGCTTTCTTT. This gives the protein CASSLREYTEAFF. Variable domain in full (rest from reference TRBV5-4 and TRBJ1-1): ETGVTQSPTHLIKTRGQQVTLRCSSQSGHNTVSWYQQALGQGPQFIFQYYREEENGRGNFPPRFSGLQFPNYSSELNVNALELDDSALYLCASSLREYTEAFFGQGTRLTVV.

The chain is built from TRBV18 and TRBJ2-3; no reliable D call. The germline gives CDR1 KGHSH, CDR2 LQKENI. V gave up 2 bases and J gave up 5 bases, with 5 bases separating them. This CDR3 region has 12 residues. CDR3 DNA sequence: TGTGCCAGCTCACCAACGGTAGATACGCAGTATTTT. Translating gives CASSPTVDTQYF.

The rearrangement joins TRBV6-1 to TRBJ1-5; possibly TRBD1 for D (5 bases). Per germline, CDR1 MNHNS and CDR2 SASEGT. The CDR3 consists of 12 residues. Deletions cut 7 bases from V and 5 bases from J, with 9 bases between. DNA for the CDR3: TGTGCCAGCATGGGGGTGGATCAGCCCCAGCATTTT. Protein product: CASMGVDQPQHF.

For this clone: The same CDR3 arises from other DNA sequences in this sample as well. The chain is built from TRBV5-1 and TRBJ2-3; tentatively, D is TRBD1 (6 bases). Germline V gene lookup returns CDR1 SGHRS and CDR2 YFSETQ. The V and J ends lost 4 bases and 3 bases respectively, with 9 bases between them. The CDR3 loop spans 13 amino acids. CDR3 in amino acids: CASSLGQTDTQYF. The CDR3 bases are TGCGCCAGCAGCCTCGGACAGACAGATACGCAGTATTTT. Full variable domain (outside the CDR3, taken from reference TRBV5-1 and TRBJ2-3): KAGVTQTPRYLIKTRGQQVTLSCSPISGHRSVSWYQQTPGQGLQFLFEYFSETQRNKGNFPGRFSGRQFSNSRSEMNVSTLELGDSALYLCASSLGQTDTQYFGPGTRLTVL.

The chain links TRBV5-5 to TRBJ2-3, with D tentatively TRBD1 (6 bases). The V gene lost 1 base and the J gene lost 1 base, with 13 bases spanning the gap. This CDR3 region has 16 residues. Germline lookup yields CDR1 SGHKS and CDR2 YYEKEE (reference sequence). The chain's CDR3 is CASSLSLRQGTDTQYF. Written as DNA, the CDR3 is TGTGCCAGCAGCTTGTCGTTAAGACAGGGCACAGATACGCAGTATTTT.

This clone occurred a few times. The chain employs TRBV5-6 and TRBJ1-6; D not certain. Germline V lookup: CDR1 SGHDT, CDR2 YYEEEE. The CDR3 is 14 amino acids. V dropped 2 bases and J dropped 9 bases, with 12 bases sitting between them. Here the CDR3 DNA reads TGTGCCAGCAGCTTACCGGACCTGAGTTCACCCCTCCACTTT. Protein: CASSLPDLSSPLHF.

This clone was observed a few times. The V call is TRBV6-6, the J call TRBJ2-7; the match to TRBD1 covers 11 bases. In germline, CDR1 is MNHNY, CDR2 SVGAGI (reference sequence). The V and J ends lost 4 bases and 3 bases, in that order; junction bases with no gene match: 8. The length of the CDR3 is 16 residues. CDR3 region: CASSSNRDRGVYEQYF. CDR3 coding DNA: TGTGCCAGCAGTTCGAACCGGGACAGGGGGGTCTACGAGCAGTACTTC.

CDR3 nucleotide sequence: TGTGCCAGCAGCTTACCAGGGAGTTACGAGCAGTACTTC. Translation: CASSLPGSYEQYF. The chain has TRBV7-9 and TRBJ2-7; D is possibly TRBD1 or TRBD2 (5 bases each). Between the trimmed V and J ends, which lost 2 bases and 4 bases, there was a span of 9 bases. Germline loops: CDR1 SEHNR, CDR2 FQNEAQ (reference sequence). CDR3 length: 13 residues.

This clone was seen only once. CDR3 in amino acids: CASSQDLWDGQYF. The CDR3 DNA is TGCGCCAGCAGCCAAGATCTTTGGGATGGCCAGTACTTC. V gene TRBV4-1 combines with J gene TRBJ2-5; D is undetermined. Between the trimmed V and J ends, which lost 0 bases and 10 bases, there was a span of 12 bases. The CDR3 extends over 13 amino acids. Germline V gene lookup returns CDR1 MGHRA and CDR2 YSYEKL.

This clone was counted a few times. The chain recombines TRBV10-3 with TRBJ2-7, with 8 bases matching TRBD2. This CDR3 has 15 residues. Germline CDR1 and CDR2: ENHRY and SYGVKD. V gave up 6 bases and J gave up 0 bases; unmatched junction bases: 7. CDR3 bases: TGTGCCATCAGCCCCGCGGGAGGATCCTCCTACGAGCAGTACTTC. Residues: CAISPAGGSSYEQYF.